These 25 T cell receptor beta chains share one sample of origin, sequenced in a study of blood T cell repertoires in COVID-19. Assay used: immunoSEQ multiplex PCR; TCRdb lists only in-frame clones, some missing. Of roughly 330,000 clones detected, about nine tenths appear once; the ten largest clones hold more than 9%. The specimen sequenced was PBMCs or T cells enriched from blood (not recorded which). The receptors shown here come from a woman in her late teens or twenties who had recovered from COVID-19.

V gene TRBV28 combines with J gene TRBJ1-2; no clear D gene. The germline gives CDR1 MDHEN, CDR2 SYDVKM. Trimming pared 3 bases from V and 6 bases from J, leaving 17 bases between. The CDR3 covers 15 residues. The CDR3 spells CASSFDQTASNGYTF. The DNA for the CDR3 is TGTGCCAGCAGTTTCGATCAAACAGCATCAAATGGCTACACCTTC.

CDR3 nucleotide sequence: TGCAGCGTTCAGGTACTCTCTGGAAACACCATATATTTT. As protein: CSVQVLSGNTIYF. The chain recombines TRBV29-1 with TRBJ1-3, with D unclear. CDR1 and CDR2 from the germline V gene are SQVTM and ANQGSEA. V lost 5 bases and J 0 bases, leaving 8 bases between the germline ends. This CDR3 has 13 amino acids.

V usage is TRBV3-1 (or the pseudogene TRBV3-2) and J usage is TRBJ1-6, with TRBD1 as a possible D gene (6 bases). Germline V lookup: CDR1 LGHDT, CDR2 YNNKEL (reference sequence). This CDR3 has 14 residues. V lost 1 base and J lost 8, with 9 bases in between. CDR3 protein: CASSQADSDSPLHF. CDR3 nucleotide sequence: TGTGCCAGCAGCCAAGCGGACAGTGATTCACCCCTCCACTTT.

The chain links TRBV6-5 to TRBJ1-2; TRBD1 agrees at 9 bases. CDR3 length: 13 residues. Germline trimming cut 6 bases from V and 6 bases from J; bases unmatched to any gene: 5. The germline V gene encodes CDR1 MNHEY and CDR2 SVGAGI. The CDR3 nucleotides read TGTGCCAGCAGGAAACAGGGGGCTGATGGCTACACCTTC. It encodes CASRKQGADGYTF.

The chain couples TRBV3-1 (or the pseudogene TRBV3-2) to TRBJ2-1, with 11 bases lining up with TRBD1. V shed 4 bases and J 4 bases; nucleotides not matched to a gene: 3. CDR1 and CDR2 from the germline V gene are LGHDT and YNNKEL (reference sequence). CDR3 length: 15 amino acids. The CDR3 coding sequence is TGTGCCAGCAGCCGCGGGACAGGGGGTTACAATGAGCAGTTCTTC. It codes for CASSRGTGGYNEQFF.

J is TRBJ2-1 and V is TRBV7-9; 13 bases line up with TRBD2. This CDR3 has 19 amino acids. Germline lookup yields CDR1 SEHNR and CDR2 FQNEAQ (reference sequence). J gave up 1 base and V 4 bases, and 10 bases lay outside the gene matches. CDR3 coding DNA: TGTGCCAGCAGCTCACCCGGGACTAGCGGGAAGGGGTCCTACAATGAGCAGTTCTTC. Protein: CASSSPGTSGKGSYNEQFF.

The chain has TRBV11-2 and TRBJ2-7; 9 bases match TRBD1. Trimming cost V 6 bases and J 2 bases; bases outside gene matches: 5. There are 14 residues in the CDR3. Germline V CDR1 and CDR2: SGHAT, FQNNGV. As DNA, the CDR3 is TGTGCCAGCAGGGTATGGGACAGGGCCTACGAGCAGTACTTC. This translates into CASRVWDRAYEQYF.

The CDR3 DNA is TGTGCCAGCAGCTTAGCGGCCAGAACCTACGAGCAGTACTTC. It translates to CASSLAARTYEQYF. The rearrangement joins TRBV7-9 to TRBJ2-7; no clear D gene. CDR1 is SEHNR, CDR2 FQNEAQ, per germline (reference sequence). This CDR3 region has 14 residues. V dropped 0 bases and J dropped 2 bases, with 8 bases sitting between them.

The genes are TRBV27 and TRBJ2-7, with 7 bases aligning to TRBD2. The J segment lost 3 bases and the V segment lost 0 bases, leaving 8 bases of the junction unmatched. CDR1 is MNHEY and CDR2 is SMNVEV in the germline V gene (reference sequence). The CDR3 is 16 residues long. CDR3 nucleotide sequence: TGTGCCAGCAGTTTATCGGCGGGAGCCCTCCTCTACGAGCAGTACTTC. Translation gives CASSLSAGALLYEQYF.

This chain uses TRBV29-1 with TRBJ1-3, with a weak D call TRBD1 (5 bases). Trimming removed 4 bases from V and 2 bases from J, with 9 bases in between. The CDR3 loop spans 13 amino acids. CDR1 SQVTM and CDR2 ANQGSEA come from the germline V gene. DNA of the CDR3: TGCAGCGTTGTGGGCAGGGCTGGAAACACCATATATTTT. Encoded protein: CSVVGRAGNTIYF.

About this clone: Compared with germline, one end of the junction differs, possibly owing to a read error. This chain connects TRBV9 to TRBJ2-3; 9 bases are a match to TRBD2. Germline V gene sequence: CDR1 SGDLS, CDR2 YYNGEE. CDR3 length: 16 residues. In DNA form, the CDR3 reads TGTGCCAGCAGCCCGAGGGGGCGGGAGGGAGTAGATACGCAATATTTT. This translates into CASSPRGREGVDTQYF.

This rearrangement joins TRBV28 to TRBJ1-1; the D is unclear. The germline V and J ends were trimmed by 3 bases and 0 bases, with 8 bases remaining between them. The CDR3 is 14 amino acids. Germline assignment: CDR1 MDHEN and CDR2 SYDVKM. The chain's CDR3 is CASSFKLMNTEAFF. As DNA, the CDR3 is TGTGCCAGCAGTTTCAAGCTCATGAACACTGAAGCTTTCTTT.

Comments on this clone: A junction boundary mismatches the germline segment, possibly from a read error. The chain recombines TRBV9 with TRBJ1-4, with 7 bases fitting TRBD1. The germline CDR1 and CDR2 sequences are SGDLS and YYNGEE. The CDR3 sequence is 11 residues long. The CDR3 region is CASSRRGPAVF. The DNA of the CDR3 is TGTGCCAGCAGTCGAAGGGGGCCCGCTGTTTTT.

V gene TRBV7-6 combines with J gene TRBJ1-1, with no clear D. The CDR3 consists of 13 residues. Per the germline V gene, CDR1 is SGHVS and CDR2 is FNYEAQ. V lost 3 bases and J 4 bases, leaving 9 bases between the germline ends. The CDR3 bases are TGTGCCAGCAGCTTTGGAGGGAGCACTGAAGCTTTCTTT. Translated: CASSFGGSTEAFF.

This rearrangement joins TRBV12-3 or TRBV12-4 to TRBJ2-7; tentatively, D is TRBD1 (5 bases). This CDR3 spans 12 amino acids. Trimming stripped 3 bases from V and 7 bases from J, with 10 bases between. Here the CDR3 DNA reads TGTGCCAGCAGTTTTGGGGCTGGGGAGCAGTACTTC. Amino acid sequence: CASSFGAGEQYF.

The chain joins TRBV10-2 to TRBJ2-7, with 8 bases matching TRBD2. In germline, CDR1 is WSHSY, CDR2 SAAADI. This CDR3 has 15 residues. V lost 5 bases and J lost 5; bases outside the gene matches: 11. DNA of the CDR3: TGCGCCAGCAGTCAAGCCCGGACTAGCCTGGACGAGCAGTACTTC. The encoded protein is CASSQARTSLDEQYF.

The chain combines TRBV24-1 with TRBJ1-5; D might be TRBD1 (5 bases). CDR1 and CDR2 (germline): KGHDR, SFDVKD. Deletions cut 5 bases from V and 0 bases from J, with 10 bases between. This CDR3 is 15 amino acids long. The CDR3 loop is CATSAAGNSNQPQHF. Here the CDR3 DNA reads TGTGCCACCAGTGCTGCAGGGAATAGCAATCAGCCCCAGCATTTT.

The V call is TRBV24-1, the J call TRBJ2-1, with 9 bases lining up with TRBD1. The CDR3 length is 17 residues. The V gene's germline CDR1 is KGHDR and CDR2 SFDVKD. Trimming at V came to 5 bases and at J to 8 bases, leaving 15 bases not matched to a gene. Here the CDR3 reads CATSGPPGTGKEYEQFF. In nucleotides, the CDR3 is TGTGCCACCAGTGGTCCCCCAGGGACAGGGAAGGAGTATGAGCAGTTCTTC.

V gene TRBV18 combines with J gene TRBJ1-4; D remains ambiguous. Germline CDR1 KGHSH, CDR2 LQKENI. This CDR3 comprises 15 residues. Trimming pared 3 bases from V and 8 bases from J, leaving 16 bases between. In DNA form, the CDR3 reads TGTGCCAGCTCACCCACGATCGGGGTAGGCGAAAAACTGTTTTTT. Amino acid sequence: CASSPTIGVGEKLFF. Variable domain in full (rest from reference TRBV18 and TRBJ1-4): NAGVMQNPRHLVRRRGQEARLRCSPMKGHSHVYWYRQLPEEGLKFMVYLQKENIIDESGMPKERFSAEFPKEGPSILRIQQVVRGDSAAYFCASSPTIGVGEKLFFGSGTQLSVL.

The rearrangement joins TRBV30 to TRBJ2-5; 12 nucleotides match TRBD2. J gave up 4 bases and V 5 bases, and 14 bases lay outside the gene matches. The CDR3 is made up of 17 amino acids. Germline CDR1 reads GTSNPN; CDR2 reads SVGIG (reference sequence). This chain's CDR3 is CAWATGLAGGFSETQYF. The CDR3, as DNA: TGTGCCTGGGCCACAGGGCTAGCGGGGGGGTTTTCAGAGACCCAGTACTTC.

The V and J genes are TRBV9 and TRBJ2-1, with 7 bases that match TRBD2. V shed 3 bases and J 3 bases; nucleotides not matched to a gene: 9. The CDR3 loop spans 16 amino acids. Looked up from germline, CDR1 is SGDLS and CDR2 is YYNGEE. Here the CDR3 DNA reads TGTGCCAGCAGCGCCCCATCGGGCGGGGGCTACAATGAGCAGTTCTTC. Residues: CASSAPSGGGYNEQFF.

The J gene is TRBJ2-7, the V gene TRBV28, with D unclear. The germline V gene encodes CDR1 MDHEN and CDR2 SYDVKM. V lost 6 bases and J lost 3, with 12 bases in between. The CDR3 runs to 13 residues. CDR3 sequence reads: CASRETGFYEQYF. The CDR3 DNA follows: TGTGCCAGCAGGGAGACCGGGTTCTACGAGCAGTACTTC.

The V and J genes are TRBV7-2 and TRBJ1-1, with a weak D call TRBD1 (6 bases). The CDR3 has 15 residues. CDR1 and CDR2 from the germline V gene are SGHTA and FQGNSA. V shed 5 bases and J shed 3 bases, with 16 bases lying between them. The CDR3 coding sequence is TGTGCCAGCAGCACCTACATGAAGGGGGACACTGAAGCTTTCTTT. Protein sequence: CASSTYMKGDTEAFF.

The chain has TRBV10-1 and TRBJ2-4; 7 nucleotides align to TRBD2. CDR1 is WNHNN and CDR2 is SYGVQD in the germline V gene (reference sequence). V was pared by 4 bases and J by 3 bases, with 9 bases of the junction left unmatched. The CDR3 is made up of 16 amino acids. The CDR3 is CASSGGRLADKNIQYF. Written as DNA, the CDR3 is TGCGCCAGCAGTGGTGGGCGACTAGCCGACAAAAACATTCAGTACTTC.

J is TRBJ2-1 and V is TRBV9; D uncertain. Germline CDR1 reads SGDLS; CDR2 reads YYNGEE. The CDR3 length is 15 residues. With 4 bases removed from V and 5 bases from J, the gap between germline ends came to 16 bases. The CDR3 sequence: CASSPRPGRDNEQFF. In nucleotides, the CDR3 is TGTGCCAGCAGCCCCCGGCCCGGCCGGGACAATGAGCAGTTCTTC.